The 11 T cell receptor beta chains presented below share a single source sample, sequenced in a study of cytomegalovirus exposure and HLA in healthy donors. The PCR ran on 60 Vbeta and 13 Jbeta primers. Generated by immunoSEQ multiplex PCR, the TCRdb table keeps only in-frame clones and is missing some. The profile shows 200,000 or so clones, more than 80% of them singletons. Sequenced input: PBMCs. The receptors originated from a man younger than 45 in good health and CMV-seronegative.

The rearrangement joins TRBV5-1 to TRBJ2-7; the match to TRBD1 covers 10 bases. The CDR3 is 16 amino acids. Germline V gene lookup returns CDR1 SGHRS and CDR2 YFSETQ. V gave up 0 bases and J gave up 6 bases; unmatched junction bases: 9. The CDR3 is CASSLAIRDRGLEQYF. The CDR3 DNA sequence: TGCGCCAGCAGCTTGGCCATAAGGGACAGGGGTCTCGAGCAGTACTTC.

The CDR3 nucleotides are TGCGCCAGCAGCTCGGGACAGAACTATGGCTACACCTTC. It is translated as CASSSGQNYGYTF. The chain combines TRBV10-2 with TRBJ1-2; 7 bases map to TRBD1. The J segment lost 2 bases and the V segment lost 6 bases, leaving 3 bases of the junction unmatched. In germline, CDR1 is WSHSY, CDR2 SAAADI. CDR3 length equals 13 residues.

This sequence joins TRBV29-1 and TRBJ1-2, with 8 nucleotides matching TRBD1. Trimming removed 5 bases from V and 4 bases from J; junction bases left unmatched: 6. The CDR3 consists of 13 residues. Per germline, CDR1 SQVTM and CDR2 ANQGSEA. CDR3 loop: CSVPTGERYGYTF. The DNA of the CDR3 is TGCAGCGTTCCGACAGGGGAGCGCTATGGCTACACCTTC.

The chain links TRBV5-4 to TRBJ1-2; D is perhaps TRBD1 (5 bases). V lost 3 bases, J lost 13 bases, and 19 bases lay in between. Per the germline V gene, CDR1 is SGHNT and CDR2 is YYREEE (reference sequence). The CDR3 runs to 13 residues. In nucleotides, the CDR3 is TGTGCCAGCAGCTACATCGGGGGGAGGATTTTCACCTTC. Encoded protein: CASSYIGGRIFTF.

This chain links TRBV9 with TRBJ1-2; unclear D gene. Trimming shortened V by 7 bases and J by 0 bases, and 10 bases separated the two germline ends. CDR1 is SGDLS and CDR2 is YYNGEE in the germline V gene. The CDR3 consists of 13 residues. CDR3 nucleotide sequence: TGTGCCAGCGAGCCCGCCGCTAACTATGGCTACACCTTC. Translated, it gives CASEPAANYGYTF.

This chain uses TRBV4-2 with TRBJ1-1, with 7 bases matching TRBD1. CDR3 length equals 17 residues. The germline V gene has CDR1 LGHNA and CDR2 YNFKEQ. The junction had 18 bases not matched to a gene; V was cut back by 5 bases and J by 6 bases. As DNA, the CDR3 is TGTGCCAGCAGCTACCCGTTGGAGGGGGCGCTTAGTTCTGAAGCTTTCTTT. It codes for CASSYPLEGALSSEAFF.

The chain is built from TRBV14 and TRBJ2-7; D gene unclear. The CDR3 loop spans 15 amino acids. V gave up 0 bases and J gave up 1 base, with 10 bases separating them. Germline V gives CDR1 SGHDN, CDR2 FVKESK. This CDR3 is CASSQDQALSYEQYF. The CDR3 coding sequence is TGTGCCAGCAGCCAAGATCAGGCACTTTCCTACGAGCAGTACTTC.

The V call is TRBV28, the J call TRBJ2-7; D might be TRBD2 (7 bases). The CDR3 totals 14 residues. The ends were cut back, 4 bases at V and 3 bases at J, with 13 bases in the middle. The V gene's germline CDR1 is MDHEN and CDR2 SYDVKM. CDR3 in DNA: TGTGCCAGCAGTTCGACAGGCGGGGGCTACGAGCAGTACTTC. Encoded protein: CASSSTGGGYEQYF.

This rearrangement joins TRBV6-6 to TRBJ2-1; TRBD2 matches at 8 bases. This CDR3 contains 16 residues. V lost 2 bases to trimming and J lost 2 bases; unmatched junction nucleotides: 5. The germline CDR1 and CDR2 sequences are MNHNY and SVGAGI (reference sequence). CDR3: CASSYTGTSPYNEQFF. Here the CDR3 DNA reads TGTGCCAGCAGTTACACCGGGACTAGTCCCTACAATGAGCAGTTCTTC.

This clone appeared a few times. CDR3 sequence reads: CASSSTYRPEAFF. As DNA, the CDR3 is TGTGCCAGCAGCTCGACTTACAGGCCTGAAGCTTTCTTT. This sequence joins TRBV28 and TRBJ1-1; tentatively, D is TRBD1 (5 bases). Between the trimmed V and J ends, which lost 6 bases and 6 bases, there was a span of 14 bases. The CDR3 covers 13 residues. The germline gives CDR1 MDHEN, CDR2 SYDVKM.

The genes are TRBV4-1 and TRBJ1-2; D gene ambiguous. The CDR3 runs to 15 residues. V lost 4 bases to trimming and J lost 4 bases, with 16 bases between them. CDR1 is MGHRA, CDR2 YSYEKL, per germline. The CDR3 protein is CASSPYEEKAYGYTF. The CDR3 DNA reads TGCGCCAGCAGCCCTTACGAGGAGAAGGCCTATGGCTACACCTTC.